This TCR beta chain came from a study of T cells in Graves' hyperthyroidism and ophthalmopathy. Study context: Peripheral blood sampling occurred at initial diagnosis, before any treatment.

Study findings and constraints: Most thyroid clonotypes expanded above 0.001 were also detected in blood.

The hyperthyroidism was newly diagnosed and had lasted under 2 months; the patients were aged 18 to 65. The study based diagnoses on clinical symptoms, serum thyroxine and TRAb, thyroid ultrasound and orbital computed tomography. There are many counts of this clonotype. The antigen remains undetermined. TCR beta CDR3 regions were amplified from RNA transcripts. First-round RT-PCR of the TCR CDR3 relied on the HTBI primer set. One entry per CDR3 protein results from TCRdb running MiXCR on the multiplex PCR reads. The sample contains approximately 270,000 distinct CDR3 sequences, roughly 14% of which appear only once. The CDR3 is made up of 15 amino acids. With 3 bases removed from V and 3 bases from J, the gap between germline ends came to 14 bases. Germline CDR1 WNHNN, CDR2 SYGVQD (reference sequence).

Sequencing input: blood. The TCR sequence derives from a woman in her thirties or forties with Graves' hyperthyroidism that later progressed to Graves' ophthalmopathy. The chain employs TRBV10-1 and TRBJ1-1; D gene ambiguous. As DNA, the CDR3 is TGCGCCAGCAGTGAACCGGGAAGGAGACACACTGAAGCTTTCTTT. Translated: CASSEPGRRHTEAFF.